This T cell receptor (beta chain) was recovered during a study of vaccination effects on CD4 cells after COVID-19. The study's findings and limits: Clonal contraction was marked in infection- and vaccine-induced clones late after vaccination. The study had few convalescent patients and no early post-infection timepoints.

Trimming left V 2 bases short and J 2 bases short, with 10 bases between. The CDR3 loop spans 16 amino acids. Looked up from germline, CDR1 is SGHTA and CDR2 is FQGNSA. Antigen-specific CD4+ T cells were first expanded with viral peptide pools by the ViraFEST assay and only then sequenced. The culture ran for roughly ten days, and then CD4+ T cells were isolated. Of the BNT162b2 and mRNA-1273 vaccines, participants received two doses of one or the other. The vaccine recipients had no prior SARS-CoV-2 infection, with negative nucleocapsid antibodies. On both days 3 and 7, half of the culture medium was replaced with IL-2 medium. This clone was counted a single time. Its matching antigen is unknown. The data were produced by immunoSEQ multiplex PCR, yet TCRdb's version contains in-frame clones alone and is incomplete. Of about 72,000 clones in the sample, around 81% were seen once.

Sequencing was performed on CD4+ T cells from PBMCs cultured with HCoV-229E spike peptides, taken after COVID-19 vaccination. The chain carries TRBV7-2 and TRBJ2-6; D may be TRBD2 (5 bases). The sequence was obtained from a human donor who received a COVID-19 vaccine. The CDR3 nucleotides read TGTGCCAGCAGCTTATTGCGAGGGACTGGGGCCAACGTCCTGACTTTC. It specifies CASSLLRGTGANVLTF.